These 24 T cell receptor beta chains share one sample of origin, sequenced in a study of naive CD8 T cells in extremely preterm neonates. Method: immunoSEQ multiplex PCR; TCRdb's copy keeps in-frame clones and lacks some. The sample holds 7,000 to 9,500 clones; around 98% are singletons and the top ten take roughly 0.35%. Without labor or membrane rupture, elective cesareans at roughly 37-42 weeks supplied term cord blood. Material: naive CD8+ T cells from cord blood. Receptors originate from a newborn in good health.

The rearrangement uses TRBV4-1 and TRBJ2-7; TRBD2 agrees at 11 bases. Trimming cost V 1 base and J 4 bases; bases outside gene matches: 0. The CDR3 is 14 amino acids. CDR1 MGHRA and CDR2 YSYEKL come from the germline V gene. CDR3 sequence: CASSQGLAGYEQYF. CDR3 sequence (DNA): TGCGCCAGCAGCCAAGGACTAGCGGGGTACGAGCAGTACTTC.

The chain combines TRBV7-6 with TRBJ2-5, with 9 bases fitting TRBD2. Per germline, CDR1 SGHVS and CDR2 FNYEAQ. The CDR3 runs to 18 residues. V lost 5 bases and J lost 5; bases outside the gene matches: 18. Written as DNA, the CDR3 is TGTGCCAGCAGCCCCTGGGGACTAGCCGCCGTGGGTGGGGAGACCCAGTACTTC. Its protein is CASSPWGLAAVGGETQYF.

The chain joins TRBV9 to TRBJ1-4; D unclear. The CDR3 length is 15 residues. V was shortened by 0 bases and J by 4 bases, with 10 bases between the two germline ends. Germline lookup yields CDR1 SGDLS and CDR2 YYNGEE. The CDR3 sequence is CASSVGRENNEKLFF. CDR3 bases: TGTGCCAGCAGCGTAGGGAGGGAGAATAATGAAAAACTGTTTTTT.

The V gene is TRBV30, the J gene TRBJ2-2; no clear D. In germline, CDR1 is GTSNPN, CDR2 SVGIG (reference sequence). This CDR3 contains 11 residues. The V gene lost 0 bases and the J gene lost 8 bases, with 4 bases spanning the gap. This CDR3 is CAWSVRGELFF. In DNA, the CDR3 is TGTGCCTGGAGTGTACGGGGGGAGCTGTTTTTT.

V gene TRBV5-6 combines with J gene TRBJ1-5; D not resolved. Germline V CDR1 and CDR2: SGHDT, YYEEEE. The CDR3 contains 12 residues. V shed 0 bases and J shed 6 bases, with 4 bases lying between them. CDR3 loop: CASSLAGQPQHF. In DNA, the CDR3 is TGTGCCAGCAGCTTGGCAGGTCAGCCCCAGCATTTT.

This clone is a singleton in its sample. The chain uses TRBV6-6 and TRBJ2-3; possibly TRBD2 for D (6 bases). Between the trimmed V and J ends, which lost 6 bases and 2 bases, there was a span of 12 bases. In germline, CDR1 is MNHNY, CDR2 SVGAGI (reference sequence). The CDR3 runs to 14 residues. The CDR3 sequence: CASRDYELTDTQYF. The CDR3 bases are TGTGCCAGCAGGGACTACGAGCTCACAGATACGCAGTATTTT.

The CDR3 reads CASSIGTGASNQPQHF. Written as DNA, the CDR3 is TGTGCCAGTAGTATTGGGACAGGGGCTAGCAATCAGCCCCAGCATTTT. V gene TRBV19 combines with J gene TRBJ1-5; TRBD1 matches at 10 bases. The V gene's germline CDR1 is LNHDA and CDR2 SQIVND (reference sequence). V shed 3 bases and J 0 bases; nucleotides not matched to a gene: 2. The CDR3 has 16 amino acids.

The chain recombines TRBV9 with TRBJ2-3, with TRBD1 identical over 9 bases. The CDR3 covers 15 residues. Germline V gene sequence: CDR1 SGDLS, CDR2 YYNGEE. Trimming removed 3 bases from V and 0 bases from J; junction bases left unmatched: 2. The CDR3 region has the DNA TGTGCCAGCAGCGCCGGACAGGGGAGCACAGATACGCAGTATTTT. It translates to CASSAGQGSTDTQYF.

The CDR3 reads CASSQQAGDLYEQYF. The CDR3 DNA is TGCGCCAGCAGCCAACAAGCGGGGGACCTCTACGAGCAGTACTTC. J is TRBJ2-7 and V is TRBV4-1; 8 bases line up with TRBD2. Germline V gives CDR1 MGHRA, CDR2 YSYEKL. The CDR3 spans 15 residues. With 2 bases clipped from V and 3 bases from J, the junction kept 6 bases outside the gene matches.

This chain uses TRBV15 with TRBJ2-1; TRBD1 aligns across 9 bases. Germline loops: CDR1 LNHNV, CDR2 YYDKDF (reference sequence). The CDR3 has 16 residues. Trimming took 0 bases from V and 8 from J; bases not matched to a gene: 8. The CDR3 protein is CATSREGQGPRDEQFF. The CDR3 DNA is TGTGCCACCAGCAGAGAGGGACAGGGTCCGAGGGATGAGCAGTTCTTC.

The V gene is TRBV9, the J gene TRBJ2-7; TRBD1 aligns across 7 bases. Germline CDR1 SGDLS, CDR2 YYNGEE. This CDR3 is 14 amino acids long. Losses at the gene ends were 0 bases for V and 2 bases for J; bases not matched to a gene: 2. The CDR3 is CASSVAGQAYEQYF. DNA for the CDR3: TGTGCCAGCAGCGTAGCCGGACAGGCCTACGAGCAGTACTTC.

The chain has TRBV5-1 and TRBJ1-1; no clear D. Germline CDR1 is SGHRS and CDR2 is YFSETQ. V lost 6 bases, J lost 1 base, and 13 bases lay in between. This CDR3 has 14 residues. This CDR3 reads CASTQGGSNTEAFF. The CDR3 bases are TGCGCCAGCACCCAAGGAGGCTCGAACACTGAAGCTTTCTTT.

V usage is TRBV4-1 and J usage is TRBJ1-6; D might be TRBD1 (6 bases). The CDR3 contains 16 residues. V gave up 3 bases and J gave up 5 bases, with 14 bases separating them. Germline assignment: CDR1 MGHRA and CDR2 YSYEKL. The CDR3 DNA reads as TGCGCCAGCAGCCAGGATGGAAGGGGGAATAATTCACCCCTCCACTTT. Protein: CASSQDGRGNNSPLHF.

On this clone: Other DNA sequences of this sample code for an identical CDR3. The CDR3 loop reads CASSPLAGGPGEQFF. In DNA form, the CDR3 reads TGTGCCAGCAGCCCTCTAGCGGGGGGGCCAGGTGAGCAGTTCTTC. The chain employs TRBV4-2 and TRBJ2-1; 12 positions agree with TRBD2. Trimming at V came to 4 bases and at J to 9 bases, leaving 7 bases not matched to a gene. The CDR3 loop spans 15 amino acids. Germline CDR1 and CDR2: LGHNA and YNFKEQ.

The chain carries TRBV5-5 and TRBJ2-7, with 7 bases identical to TRBD1. The V gene end was trimmed by 3 bases and the J gene end by 3 bases; junction bases not matched to a gene: 0. The CDR3 consists of 12 residues. CDR1 is SGHKS, CDR2 YYEKEE, per germline (reference sequence). The CDR3 sequence: CASSSGGYEQYF. The CDR3 DNA reads as TGTGCCAGCAGCTCAGGGGGCTACGAGCAGTACTTC.

The V gene is TRBV5-3, the J gene TRBJ1-3; 7 bases fit TRBD1. TRBV5-3 is sorted into the ORF group, with uncertain function. CDR3 size: 14 residues. V trimming: 0 bases; J trimming: 6 bases; junction bases outside the gene matches: 3. CDR3 amino acids: CARSLGGGENTIYF. For the CDR3, the DNA is TGTGCCAGAAGCTTGGGAGGGGGCGAAAACACCATATATTTT.

The V call is TRBV5-6, the J call TRBJ2-2, with D hard to call. The germline V gene has CDR1 SGHDT and CDR2 YYEEEE. V was pared by 0 bases and J by 1 base, with 4 bases between. The CDR3 covers 14 residues. The CDR3 nucleotides read TGTGCCAGCAGCTTGGGGAGGAACACCGGGGAGCTGTTTTTT. It specifies CASSLGRNTGELFF.

CDR3 sequence: CASSVQTGTESSPLEQFF. In DNA, the CDR3 is TGTGCCAGCAGCGTTCAAACCGGGACTGAGTCGTCACCCCTTGAGCAGTTCTTC. This chain uses TRBV9 with TRBJ2-1; a weak D match, TRBD2 (6 bases). Germline V lookup: CDR1 SGDLS, CDR2 YYNGEE. This CDR3 comprises 18 residues. The V end was cut by 2 bases, the J end by 9 bases, with 27 bases between.

The chain employs TRBV9 and TRBJ2-1; TRBD2 agrees at 8 bases. V was clipped by 0 bases and J by 7 bases; unmatched bases: 9. This CDR3 has 16 residues. Germline values: CDR1 SGDLS, CDR2 YYNGEE. The CDR3 loop reads CASSVGGLAMVNEQFF. The CDR3 DNA follows: TGTGCCAGCAGCGTAGGAGGACTAGCAATGGTGAATGAGCAGTTCTTC.

The rearrangement joins TRBV11-2 to TRBJ2-1, with 11 bases that match TRBD2. The CDR3 runs 19 residues. The trim removed 2 bases at V and 2 bases at J, leaving 11 bases unmatched. Germline CDR1 reads SGHAT; CDR2 reads FQNNGV. The CDR3 DNA reads TGTGCCAGCAGCTTAAGAGCCCTAGCGGGGGGCAACCCCTACAATGAGCAGTTCTTC. Protein: CASSLRALAGGNPYNEQFF.

The rearrangement joins TRBV7-2 to TRBJ2-1; D might be TRBD1 (6 bases). Germline CDR1 SGHTA, CDR2 FQGNSA. This CDR3 contains 13 residues. Trimming stripped 2 bases from V and 4 bases from J, with 6 bases between. The CDR3 loop reads CASSLQGYNEQFF. In DNA, the CDR3 is TGTGCCAGCAGCTTACAGGGGTACAATGAGCAGTTCTTC.

The chain carries TRBV4-1 and TRBJ2-7; D is perhaps TRBD2 (6 bases). CDR1 and CDR2 (germline): MGHRA, YSYEKL. There are 15 residues in the CDR3. V was trimmed by 0 bases and J by 3 bases, leaving 12 bases between them. The CDR3 DNA reads as TGCGCCAGCAGCCAAGATTCGGGACTTCTCTACGAGCAGTACTTC. This codes for CASSQDSGLLYEQYF.

Comment on this clone: Other DNA sequences in this specimen translate into the identical CDR3. The chain couples TRBV28 to TRBJ1-5; D gene ambiguous. The germline V gene encodes CDR1 MDHEN and CDR2 SYDVKM. The CDR3 extends over 14 amino acids. Trimming left V 6 bases short and J 7 bases short, with 16 bases between. CDR3 in DNA: TGTGCCAGCAGCTTGTCGCGAGGAGGGCAGCCCCAGCATTTT. Residues: CASSLSRGGQPQHF.

The chain uses TRBV5-5 and TRBJ2-1; D is undetermined. This CDR3 is 13 amino acids long. Trimming removed 1 base at V and 6 bases at J, with 8 bases between. Germline CDR1 is SGHKS and CDR2 is YYEKEE (reference sequence). The CDR3 coding sequence is TGTGCCAGCAGCTTGCCGGGTGCCAATGAGCAGTTCTTC. Translating gives CASSLPGANEQFF.